This TCR beta chain comes out of a study of blood T cell repertoires in COVID-19. Trimming took 4 bases from V and 7 from J; bases not matched to a gene: 11. Germline values: CDR1 KGHDR, CDR2 SFDVKD. The CDR3 spans 15 residues. Some clones are missing from TCRdb's copy, which holds only in-frame ones; the method was immunoSEQ multiplex PCR. Altogether 150,000 to 200,000 clones are present, 81% being singletons, with the ten largest covering approximately 11%. Sequencing was performed on peripheral blood. The receptor was isolated from a man aged 60 to 75 with active or convalescent COVID-19. V usage is TRBV24-1 and J usage is TRBJ2-5, with 7 bases fitting TRBD2. CDR3 DNA sequence: TGTGCCACCAGTGAGGGGGGGTCTGGTGGGGGGACCCAGTACTTC. It encodes CATSEGGSGGGTQYF.